This T cell receptor beta chain was found in a study of control samples from healthy donors and cancer patients. Germline-derived CDR1 and CDR2 are SGHVS and FQNEAQ. V was cut by 3 bases and J by 6 bases, with 11 bases left in between. The length of the CDR3 is 13 residues. This clone showed up just once. The assay was immunoSEQ multiplex PCR, and TCRdb's table has in-frame clones only and misses some. The sample shows roughly 130,000 clones, around 85% of them seen only once. The TCR originated in a woman aged 25 to 39 in good health. The V and J genes are TRBV7-8 and TRBJ1-1; maybe TRBD1 (5 bases). The sample comprised blood. The chain's CDR3 is CASSLALGAEAFF. CDR3 DNA sequence: TGTGCCAGCAGCTTGGCGTTGGGGGCTGAAGCTTTCTTT.